The 11 T cell receptor beta chains below all came from one sample that was sequenced in a study of T cells in Graves' hyperthyroidism and ophthalmopathy. Template material for amplifying TCR beta CDR3 regions consisted of RNA transcripts. First-round RT-PCR with HTBI primers amplified the TCR CDR3 region. TCRdb passed the multiplex PCR reads through MiXCR, listing each CDR3 protein once. The repertoire holds 110,000 to 150,000 distinct CDR3 sequences, 22% seen once, with 60% to 80% in the top ten. The sample comprised blood. Receptors originate from a woman aged 45-60 years with Graves' hyperthyroidism that later progressed to Graves' ophthalmopathy.

Many counts were recorded for this clonotype. The gene calls are TRBV18 and TRBJ1-1, with 10 bases matching TRBD1. Germline assignment: CDR1 KGHSH and CDR2 LQKENI. V was pared by 3 bases and J by 2 bases, with 9 bases of the junction left unmatched. The CDR3 is 17 amino acids. The CDR3 reads CASSPIMRTGGNTEAFF. CDR3 nucleotides: TGTGCCAGCTCACCGATAATGAGGACAGGGGGAAACACTGAAGCTTTCTTT.

This clonotype was detected many times. This rearrangement joins TRBV7-2 to TRBJ2-7; 8 bases fit TRBD1. V shed 0 bases, J shed 3 bases, and the junction held 4 bases outside the gene matches. CDR1 and CDR2 from the germline V gene are SGHTA and FQGNSA. The CDR3 has 15 amino acids. The CDR3 DNA reads TGTGCCAGCAGCTTAGCCACCGGACAGGGCTACGAGCAGTACTTC. It translates to CASSLATGQGYEQYF.

CDR3 coding DNA: TGCAGTGCTAGGGGACTAGCGGGGACCGGGGAGCTGTTTTTT. Its protein product is CSARGLAGTGELFF. The gene calls are TRBV20-1 and TRBJ2-2, with 13 nucleotides matching TRBD2. Germline lookup yields CDR1 DFQATT and CDR2 SNEGSKA (reference sequence). This CDR3 spans 14 amino acids. Trimming at V came to 3 bases and at J to 5 bases, leaving 0 bases not matched to a gene.

This clonotype was counted many times. The chain couples TRBV28 to TRBJ1-1, with no clear D. Germline values: CDR1 MDHEN, CDR2 SYDVKM. Trimming shortened V by 6 bases and J by 4 bases, and 21 bases separated the two germline ends. This CDR3 has 16 amino acids. The CDR3: CASRSPRTAGSTEAFF. The CDR3 region has the DNA TGTGCCAGCAGATCCCCCCGGACGGCTGGTTCCACTGAAGCTTTCTTT.

The chain uses TRBV27 and TRBJ2-1, with 10 bases matching TRBD2. In germline, CDR1 is MNHEY, CDR2 SMNVEV (reference sequence). The CDR3 is made up of 17 amino acids. Trimming removed 0 bases from V and 10 bases from J; junction bases left unmatched: 12. CDR3 amino acids: CASSLSIGLAGAGEQFF. As DNA, the CDR3 is TGTGCCAGCAGTTTATCGATAGGGCTAGCGGGAGCAGGGGAGCAGTTCTTC.

This clonotype was seen repeatedly, ten times or more. This sequence joins TRBV5-6 and TRBJ1-2, with 10 bases identical to TRBD1. The ends lost 0 bases at V and 7 bases at J; junction bases unmatched: 6. Germline V CDR1 and CDR2: SGHDT, YYEEEE. The CDR3 runs to 15 residues. The CDR3 loop reads CASSLVGQGDGGYTF. Written as DNA, the CDR3 is TGTGCCAGCAGCTTGGTCGGACAGGGGGACGGTGGCTACACCTTC. Combining the CDR3 with reference TRBV5-6 and TRBJ1-2 gives the whole variable domain DAGVTQSPTHLIKTRGQQVTLRCSPKSGHDTVSWYQQALGQGPQFIFQYYEEEERQRGNFPDRFSGHQFPNYSSELNVNALLLGDSALYLCASSLVGQGDGGYTFGSGTRLTVV.

This clonotype appeared many times. The chain combines TRBV12-3 or TRBV12-4 with TRBJ1-3; D is uncertain. The length of the CDR3 is 16 residues. The V and J ends lost 5 bases and 0 bases respectively, with 14 bases between them. In nucleotides, the CDR3 is TGTGCCAGCAGTGGGCGGACGGAGAGCTCTGGAAACACCATATATTTT. It yields the protein CASSGRTESSGNTIYF.

The V and J genes are TRBV28 and TRBJ2-7, with 11 bases identical to TRBD1. Germline V gene sequence: CDR1 MDHEN, CDR2 SYDVKM. The CDR3 is 16 amino acids. J gave up 3 bases and V 6 bases, and 10 bases lay outside the gene matches. CDR3 coding DNA: TGTGCCAGCAGACAGATGCTCGGGACAGGGGGCTACGAGCAGTACTTC. As protein: CASRQMLGTGGYEQYF.

The table lists this clonotype with many counts. The J gene is TRBJ1-5, the V gene TRBV28; D uncertain. The V end lost 5 bases, the J end lost 5 bases, and 10 bases lay between the germline ends. The length of the CDR3 is 13 residues. Germline V gene lookup returns CDR1 MDHEN and CDR2 SYDVKM. Written as DNA, the CDR3 is TGTGCCAGCAGTACCCGGGAGTATCAGCCCCAGCATTTT. As protein: CASSTREYQPQHF. Based on the CDR3 plus reference TRBV28 and TRBJ1-5, the full variable domain is DVKVTQSSRYLVKRTGEKVFLECVQDMDHENMFWYRQDPGLGLRLIYFSYDVKMKEKGDIPEGYSVSREKKERFSLILESASTNQTSMYLCASSTREYQPQHFGDGTRLSIL.

This clonotype was seen ten or more times. V is TRBV18 and J is TRBJ2-1; 13 bases map to TRBD2. Germline V gives CDR1 KGHSH, CDR2 LQKENI. The CDR3 has 14 residues. With V trimmed by 2 bases and J by 8 bases, 0 bases remained unmatched. The CDR3 nucleotides read TGTGCCAGCTCACCAGGACTAGCGGGAGATGAGCAGTTCTTC. Translated: CASSPGLAGDEQFF.

The chain is built from TRBV19 and TRBJ1-3, with 8 bases that match TRBD1. Trimming at V came to 4 bases and at J to 0 bases, leaving 5 bases not matched to a gene. Looked up from germline, CDR1 is LNHDA and CDR2 is SQIVND (reference sequence). The CDR3 sequence is 16 residues long. CDR3 amino acids: CASSTYGQGSGNTIYF. Written as DNA, the CDR3 is TGTGCCAGTAGTACTTACGGACAGGGCTCTGGAAACACCATATATTTT.